This section outlines one TCR beta chain sequence together with its context. The target antigen is unknown. This specimen comes from a study of cytotoxic CD8 clonotypes in ibrutinib-treated CLL. Study observations and caveats: Baseline levels were approached again at progression, after clonality had risen at ibrutinib response. Circulating CD8+ T-cell counts were tracked by baseline clonality, which exceeded that of age-matched healthy donors.

TCRdb's table, derived via immunoSEQ multiplex PCR, lists solely in-frame clones and lacks some. The table records tens of thousands of clones, about 84% of them present only once. This receptor was identified in a human donor with chronic lymphocytic leukemia. The specimen comprised PBMCs, sampled at disease progression, from a patient treated with ibrutinib.

CDR3 residues: CASSYPFADTQYF. DNA of the CDR3: TGTGCCAGCAGCTACCCGTTTGCAGATACGCAGTATTTT. V gene TRBV7-3 combines with J gene TRBJ2-3; the D is unclear. The V end lost 4 bases, the J end lost 4 bases, and 9 bases lay between the germline ends. The CDR3 is 13 amino acids. CDR1 is SGHTA, CDR2 FQGTGA, per germline.